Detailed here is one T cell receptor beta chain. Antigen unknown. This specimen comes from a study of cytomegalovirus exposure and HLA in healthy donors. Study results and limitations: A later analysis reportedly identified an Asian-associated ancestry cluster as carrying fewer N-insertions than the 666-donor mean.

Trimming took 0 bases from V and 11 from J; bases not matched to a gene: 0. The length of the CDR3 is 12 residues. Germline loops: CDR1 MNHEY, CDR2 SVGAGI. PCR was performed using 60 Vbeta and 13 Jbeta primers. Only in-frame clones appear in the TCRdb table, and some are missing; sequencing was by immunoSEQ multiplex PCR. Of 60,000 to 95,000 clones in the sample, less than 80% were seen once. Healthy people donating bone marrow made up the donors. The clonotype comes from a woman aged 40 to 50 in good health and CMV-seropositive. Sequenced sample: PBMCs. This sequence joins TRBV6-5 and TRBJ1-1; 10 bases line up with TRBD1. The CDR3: CASSYSTGGAFF. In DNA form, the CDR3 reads TGTGCCAGCAGTTACTCGACAGGGGGCGCTTTCTTT.